These 26 T cell receptor beta chains were sequenced from one sample in a study of T cell repertoires in cytomegalovirus infection. TCRdb re-called the reads with MiXCR, one entry per CDR3 protein. The table lists approximately 500,000 distinct CDR3 sequences, approximately 15% of them singletons. The source material was CD8+ T cells from PBMCs. The receptors here all came from a human donor in good health (CMV status not recorded). Some clones in this sample may be carry-over from other donors' samples.

The chain has TRBV6-6 and TRBJ1-1; D gene uncertain. The germline CDR1 and CDR2 sequences are MNHNY and SVGAGI (reference sequence). The V end was cut by 8 bases, the J end by 1 base, with 17 bases between. CDR3 length: 15 residues. The CDR3 loop reads CASSEESGRNTEAFF. CDR3 DNA sequence: TGTGCCAGCTCGGAAGAAAGTGGGAGGAACACTGAAGCTTTCTTT.

J is TRBJ2-1 and V is TRBV7-3, with no clear D. This CDR3 spans 14 amino acids. Germline CDR1 reads SGHTA; CDR2 reads FQGTGA. V dropped 1 base and J dropped 2 bases, with 6 bases sitting between them. CDR3 coding DNA: TGTGCCAGCAGCTTAAGTATAACCTACAATGAGCAGTTCTTC. Translation: CASSLSITYNEQFF.

This chain uses TRBV15 with TRBJ2-7, with D possibly being TRBD1 (6 bases). V was shortened by 3 bases and J by 7 bases, with 10 bases between the two germline ends. Germline values: CDR1 LNHNV, CDR2 YYDKDF (reference sequence). The CDR3 is made up of 12 amino acids. The DNA for the CDR3 is TGTGCCACCAGCAGCCTTACAGGGGAGCAGTACTTC. This codes for CATSSLTGEQYF.

This clonotype was counted many times. The genes are TRBV7-9 and TRBJ1-2; D gene unclear. Deletions cut 5 bases from V and 2 bases from J, with 12 bases between. There are 14 residues in the CDR3. Germline CDR1 is SEHNR and CDR2 is FQNEAQ (reference sequence). Here the CDR3 reads CASSNLQLNYGYTF. The CDR3, as DNA: TGTGCCAGCAGCAACCTACAGTTGAACTATGGCTACACCTTC.

This clonotype was seen many times. V gene TRBV7-9 combines with J gene TRBJ2-1, with D tentatively TRBD2 (6 bases). Germline V CDR1 and CDR2: SEHNR, FQNEAQ (reference sequence). The ends were cut back, 3 bases at V and 1 base at J, with 13 bases in the middle. The CDR3 loop spans 16 amino acids. This CDR3 is CASSFPTRLSYNEQFF. In DNA, the CDR3 is TGTGCCAGCAGCTTCCCGACTAGACTTTCCTACAATGAGCAGTTCTTC.

This clonotype has ten or more counts. The chain employs TRBV7-9 and TRBJ2-1; 10 bases fit TRBD2. Trimming cost V 3 bases and J 7 bases; bases outside gene matches: 6. The CDR3 is 15 amino acids. From germline, CDR1 is SEHNR and CDR2 FQNEAQ (reference sequence). As DNA, the CDR3 is TGTGCCAGCAGCTTCTCCGAGACTAGCGGGAATGAGCAGTTCTTC. Its protein product is CASSFSETSGNEQFF.

The chain recombines TRBV4-1 with TRBJ1-3; D call uncertain. The germline V and J ends were trimmed by 0 bases and 0 bases, with 9 bases remaining between them. The length of the CDR3 is 16 residues. CDR1 and CDR2 (germline): MGHRA, YSYEKL. This CDR3 reads CASSQDLDNSGNTIYF. In DNA form, the CDR3 reads TGCGCCAGCAGCCAAGACTTGGATAACTCTGGAAACACCATATATTTT.

This clonotype was seen only a few times. The CDR3 sequence is CASTLWSANTGELFF. CDR3 bases: TGTGCCAGCACCCTTTGGTCAGCAAACACCGGGGAGCTGTTTTTT. The genes are TRBV27 and TRBJ2-2, with D unclear. V was pared by 7 bases and J by 2 bases, with 14 bases between. Germline CDR1 MNHEY, CDR2 SMNVEV (reference sequence). This CDR3 region has 15 residues.

In its sample, this clonotype was seen many times. The V and J genes are TRBV5-6 and TRBJ1-2, with D perhaps matching TRBD1 (5 bases). CDR1 SGHDT and CDR2 YYEEEE come from the germline V gene. The germline V and J ends were trimmed by 6 bases and 4 bases, with 19 bases remaining between them. The CDR3 contains 15 residues. The CDR3 loop is CASNPATGSFYGYTF. The CDR3, as DNA: TGTGCCAGCAATCCGGCCACAGGTTCTTTCTATGGCTACACCTTC.

This clonotype has a count of ten or more. V usage is TRBV6-1 and J usage is TRBJ1-5; weak D call: TRBD1 (5 bases). Trimming stripped 6 bases from V and 0 bases from J, with 18 bases between. The CDR3 is made up of 17 amino acids. Germline loops: CDR1 MNHNS, CDR2 SASEGT. CDR3 loop: CASRAWTLAVSNQPQHF. The CDR3 DNA follows: TGTGCCAGCAGAGCCTGGACACTAGCAGTTAGCAATCAGCCCCAGCATTTT.

J is TRBJ1-1 and V is TRBV3-1; D is unresolved. The CDR3 runs 13 residues. V was trimmed by 3 bases and J by 1 base, leaving 6 bases between them. Germline loops: CDR1 LGHDT, CDR2 YNNKEL (reference sequence). Here the CDR3 DNA reads TGTGCCAGCAGCCAGGTGCAGAACACTGAAGCTTTCTTT. As protein: CASSQVQNTEAFF.

About this clonotype itself: This likely comes from a read error, as the CDR3 has no conserved phenylalanine or tryptophan at its end. The J gene is TRBJ2-7, the V gene TRBV7-6; D might be TRBD2 (5 bases). The CDR3 has 15 residues. Looked up from germline, CDR1 is SGHVS and CDR2 is FNYEAQ. The V and J ends lost 1 base and 2 bases respectively, with 12 bases between them. CDR3 protein: CASSLEASPTYEQYL. CDR3 coding DNA: TGTGCCAGCAGCTTAGAGGCTAGCCCTACCTACGAGCAGTACCTA.

The CDR3 region has the DNA TGCGCCAGCAGTGACGAGGCCCAGTACGAGCAGTACTTC. Its protein is CASSDEAQYEQYF. The chain uses TRBV10-2 and TRBJ2-7; D is unresolved. V was shortened by 3 bases and J by 4 bases, with 10 bases between the two germline ends. Per germline, CDR1 WSHSY and CDR2 SAAADI. The CDR3 is made up of 13 amino acids.

This chain links TRBV9 with TRBJ2-1, with 7 bases identical to TRBD2. Losses at the gene ends were 0 bases for V and 6 bases for J; bases not matched to a gene: 12. Germline-derived CDR1 and CDR2 are SGDLS and YYNGEE. The CDR3 extends over 17 amino acids. CDR3 bases: TGTGCCAGCAGCGTAGGTGGGTTTGGCGGGAGAGGCAATGAGCAGTTCTTC. It is translated as CASSVGGFGGRGNEQFF.

This clonotype was counted between two and nine times. J is TRBJ1-2 and V is TRBV27; 9 nucleotides line up with TRBD1. CDR1 MNHEY and CDR2 SMNVEV come from the germline V gene (reference sequence). The CDR3 sequence is 13 residues long. V shed 7 bases and J 6 bases; nucleotides not matched to a gene: 6. Here the CDR3 reads CASNSDRGHGYTF. As DNA, the CDR3 is TGTGCCAGCAACTCGGACAGGGGCCATGGCTACACCTTC.

J is TRBJ2-7 and V is TRBV2, with TRBD2 identical over 12 bases. Per germline, CDR1 SNHLY and CDR2 FYNNEI. There are 15 residues in the CDR3. Trimming removed 0 bases from V and 5 bases from J; junction bases left unmatched: 2. CDR3 DNA sequence: TGTGCCAGCAGTGAAGCGCTAGCGGGAGGGGACGAGCAGTACTTC. Its translation is CASSEALAGGDEQYF.

On this clonotype itself: The conserved phenylalanine or tryptophan is not found at the CDR3 terminus, so this likely reflects a read error. The chain joins TRBV28 to TRBJ2-7; the D is unclear. V shed 3 bases and J shed 2 bases, with 5 bases lying between them. The CDR3 sequence is 12 residues long. Germline V gene data show CDR1 as MDHEN and CDR2 as SYDVKM. CDR3 residues: CASSFQTYEQYL. In nucleotides, the CDR3 is TGTGCCAGCAGTTTTCAAACCTACGAGCAGTACTTA.

This clonotype was observed a handful of times. The chain uses TRBV19 and TRBJ2-1; the D gene is possibly TRBD1 (6 bases). The germline V gene encodes CDR1 LNHDA and CDR2 SQIVND (reference sequence). Trimming took 6 bases from V and 4 from J, leaving 28 bases between them. This CDR3 is 19 amino acids long. The CDR3 bases are TGTGCCAGTAGCCCGGGACATTATCCCGTGAGGAGGCGTTACAATGAGCAGTTCTTC. Its translation: CASSPGHYPVRRRYNEQFF.

This clonotype was counted at least ten times. The CDR3 DNA reads as TGTGCCAGCTCACCGCCGTCAGGGGAGGACAAAAACATTCAGTACTTC. Protein sequence: CASSPPSGEDKNIQYF. The chain is built from TRBV18 and TRBJ2-4; the D gene could be TRBD1 or TRBD2 (6 bases each). The CDR3 covers 16 residues. Germline V gives CDR1 KGHSH, CDR2 LQKENI. V was shortened by 3 bases and J by 3 bases, with 15 bases between the two germline ends. The variable domain in full, completed from reference TRBV18 and TRBJ2-4, reads NAGVMQNPRHLVRRRGQEARLRCSPMKGHSHVYWYRQLPEEGLKFMVYLQKENIIDESGMPKERFSAEFPKEGPSILRIQQVVRGDSAAYFCASSPPSGEDKNIQYFGAGTRLSVL.

This clonotype was detected many times. The chain employs TRBV7-9 and TRBJ2-7; either TRBD1 or TRBD2 may fit D (6 bases each). The V and J ends lost 2 bases and 4 bases respectively, with 21 bases between them. The CDR3 length is 17 residues. Germline lookup yields CDR1 SEHNR and CDR2 FQNEAQ (reference sequence). CDR3: CASSLKGGDGDGYEQYF. The DNA for the CDR3 is TGTGCCAGCAGCTTAAAGGGGGGAGACGGGGACGGGTACGAGCAGTACTTC.

The J gene is TRBJ1-1, the V gene TRBV7-2; D is unresolved. Looked up from germline, CDR1 is SGHTA and CDR2 is FQGNSA. The CDR3 length is 13 residues. Between the trimmed V and J ends, which lost 2 bases and 7 bases, there was a span of 11 bases. CDR3 DNA: TGTGCCAGCAGCTTAAATCTGAGGCTTGAAGCTTTCTTT. Translating gives CASSLNLRLEAFF.

This clonotype was recorded a few times. This chain uses TRBV9 with TRBJ1-1; the match to TRBD1 covers 11 bases. Trimming at V came to 1 base and at J to 6 bases, leaving 11 bases not matched to a gene. This CDR3 is built from 17 residues. Germline V gives CDR1 SGDLS, CDR2 YYNGEE. As DNA, the CDR3 is TGTGCCAGCAGCGTATCAAGGACAGGGGGCGCGGAAGCTGAAGCTTTCTTT. This encodes CASSVSRTGGAEAEAFF. Variable domain in full (rest from reference TRBV9 and TRBJ1-1): DSGVTQTPKHLITATGQRVTLRCSPRSGDLSVYWYQQSLDQGLQFLIQYYNGEERAKGNILERFSAQQFPDLHSELNLSSLELGDSALYFCASSVSRTGGAEAEAFFGQGTRLTVV.

This clonotype showed up many times. The chain is built from TRBV2 and TRBJ2-4; D remains unclear. This CDR3 has 14 amino acids. Trimming took 3 bases from V and 0 from J, leaving 6 bases between them. CDR1 is SNHLY and CDR2 is FYNNEI in the germline V gene. The CDR3 DNA reads TGTGCCAGCAGTGACATCCAAGCCAAAAACATTCAGTACTTC. Protein product: CASSDIQAKNIQYF.

This clonotype was counted a few times. The J gene is TRBJ1-1, the V gene TRBV9; TRBD1 matches at 8 bases. The CDR3 covers 14 residues. Germline V gene data show CDR1 as SGDLS and CDR2 as YYNGEE. Trimming took 3 bases from V and 5 from J; bases not matched to a gene: 6. This chain's CDR3 is CASSATGVGTEAFF. CDR3 nucleotides: TGTGCCAGCAGCGCGACAGGGGTTGGGACTGAAGCTTTCTTT. The variable domain in full, completed from reference TRBV9 and TRBJ1-1, reads DSGVTQTPKHLITATGQRVTLRCSPRSGDLSVYWYQQSLDQGLQFLIQYYNGEERAKGNILERFSAQQFPDLHSELNLSSLELGDSALYFCASSATGVGTEAFFGQGTRLTVV.

The gene calls are TRBV23-1 and TRBJ2-1, with D maybe TRBD1 (5 bases). TRBV23-1 is sorted into the ORF group, with uncertain function. The CDR3 consists of 13 residues. Trimming took off 8 bases at V and 6 bases at J, with 14 bases between the two ends. The CDR3: CASPQGLLNEQFF. The CDR3, as DNA: TGCGCCAGCCCTCAGGGTCTTCTCAATGAGCAGTTCTTC.

This chain connects TRBV14 to TRBJ2-1; D not certain. Trimming removed 1 base from V and 2 bases from J, with 9 bases in between. The CDR3 sequence is 15 residues long. Looked up from germline, CDR1 is SGHDN and CDR2 is FVKESK. The CDR3 region has the DNA TGTGCCAGCAGCCAAGTGGCGGCACCCTACAATGAGCAGTTCTTC. Translating gives CASSQVAAPYNEQFF.